This paragraph reports one T cell receptor beta chain. From germline, CDR1 is KGHDR and CDR2 SFDVKD. V was trimmed by 3 bases and J by 6 bases, leaving 14 bases between them. The CDR3 loop spans 15 amino acids. The data belong to a study of blood T cell repertoires in COVID-19. About the research overall: PBMCs, B-cell-depleted T cells, or T cells were the source of the cDNA or gDNA that made up the material.

Followed longitudinally, the Seattle patients had been enrolled during active infection. The method was immunoSEQ multiplex PCR; TCRdb's version includes in-frame clones alone and lacks a portion of them. This sample has fewer than 350,000 clones, with 80% to 95% found just once. Material for sequencing was peripheral blood. The rearrangement links TRBV24-1 to TRBJ1-5; D may be TRBD1 (6 bases). This receptor was taken from a woman in her 30s with COVID-19, enrolled during active disease. The CDR3 nucleotides are TGTGCCACCAGTGATCCTGGACAGTCGGGTCAGCCCCAGCATTTT. This translates into CATSDPGQSGQPQHF.